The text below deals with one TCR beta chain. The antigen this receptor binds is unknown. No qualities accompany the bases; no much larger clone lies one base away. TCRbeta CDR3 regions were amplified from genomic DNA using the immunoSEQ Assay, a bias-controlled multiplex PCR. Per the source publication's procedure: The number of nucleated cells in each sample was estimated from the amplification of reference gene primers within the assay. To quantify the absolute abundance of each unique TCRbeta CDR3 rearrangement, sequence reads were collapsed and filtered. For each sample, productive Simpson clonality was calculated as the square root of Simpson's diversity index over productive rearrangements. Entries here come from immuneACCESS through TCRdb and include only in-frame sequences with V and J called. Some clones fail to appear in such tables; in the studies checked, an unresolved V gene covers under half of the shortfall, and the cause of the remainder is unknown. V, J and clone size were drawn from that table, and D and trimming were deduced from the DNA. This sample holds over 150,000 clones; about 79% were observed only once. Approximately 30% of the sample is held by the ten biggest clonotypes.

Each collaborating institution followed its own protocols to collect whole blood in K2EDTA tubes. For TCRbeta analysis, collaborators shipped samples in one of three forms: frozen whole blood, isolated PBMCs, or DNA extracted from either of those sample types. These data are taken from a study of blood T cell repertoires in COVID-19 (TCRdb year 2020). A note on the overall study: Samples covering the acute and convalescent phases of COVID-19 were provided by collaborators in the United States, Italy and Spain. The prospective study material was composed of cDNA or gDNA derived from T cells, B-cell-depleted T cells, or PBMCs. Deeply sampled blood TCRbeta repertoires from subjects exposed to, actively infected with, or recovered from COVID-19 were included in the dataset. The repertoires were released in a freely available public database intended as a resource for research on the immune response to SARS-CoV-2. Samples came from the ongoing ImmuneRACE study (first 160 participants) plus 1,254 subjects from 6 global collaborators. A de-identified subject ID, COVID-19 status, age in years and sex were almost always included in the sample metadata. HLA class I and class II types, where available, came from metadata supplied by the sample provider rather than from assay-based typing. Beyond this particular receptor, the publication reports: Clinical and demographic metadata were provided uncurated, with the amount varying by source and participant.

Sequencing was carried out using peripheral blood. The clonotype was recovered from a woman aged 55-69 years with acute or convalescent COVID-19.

CDR3 reads: CASGPDRGIRGTEAFF. In nucleotide form, the sequence is TGTGCCAGCGGCCCGGACAGGGGGATCCGGGGCACTGAAGCTTTCTTT. The chain is assembled from TRBV7-9 and TRBJ1-1, and TRBD1 matches 10 of the central bases. Compared with germline, V lacks 8 bases and J lacks 4 bases; bases without a gene match: 13. The CDR3 contains 16 residues, cysteine and phenylalanine counted. CDR3 DNA only is kept here, 48 bases in frame from base 1. Taken from the germline V gene (reference sequence), the CDR1 and CDR2 loops are SEHNR and FQNEAQ. Reference TRBV7-9 and TRBJ1-1 proteins supply the regions before and after the CDR3; the full variable domain is: DTGVSQNPRHKITKRGQNVTFRCDPISEHNRLYWYRQTLGQGPEFLTYFQNEAQLEKSRLLSDRFSAERPKGSFSTLEIQRTEQGDSAMYLCASGPDRGIRGTEAFFGQGTRLTVV.